This T cell receptor (beta chain) derives from a study of blood T cells in healthy people across ages. Trimming at V came to 5 bases and at J to 4 bases, leaving 7 bases not matched to a gene. The germline gives CDR1 SGHTA, CDR2 FQGNSA. The CDR3 spans 15 residues. This clonotype was detected only a few times. Sample-barcoded 5' priming and a J-beta primer mix drove a second PCR of 7 to 11 cycles. A single record per CDR3 protein comes from TCRdb applying MiXCR to the 5' RACE reads. Among 700,000 to 800,000 distinct CDR3 sequences listed, roughly 45% were seen once. There were at least 6 micrograms of total RNA extracted from every sample.

The receptor was derived from a woman aged 55-75 years in good health. This chain connects TRBV7-2 to TRBJ1-2; 10 nucleotides align to TRBD1. Sequenced sample: blood. The CDR3 DNA sequence: TGTGCCAGCAGCGCCGACAGGGGGCTGGGCTATGGCTACACCTTC. Its protein product is CASSADRGLGYGYTF.